Sequencing of this T cell receptor (beta chain) was carried out in a study of blood T cell repertoires in COVID-19. This CDR3 is built from 18 residues. Trimming took 3 bases from V and 4 from J; bases not matched to a gene: 11. Germline CDR1 and CDR2: LGHNA and YNFKEQ. The Seattle patients, enrolled during active infection, were followed longitudinally. The table came from immunoSEQ multiplex PCR; TCRdb's copy has only in-frame clones and leaves some out. The sample contains approximately 180,000 clones, around nine tenths of which appear only once. Sequencing was done on a sample of peripheral blood. The clonotype originates from a woman aged 70-85 years with COVID-19, enrolled during active disease. The chain has TRBV4-2 and TRBJ2-2; 10 bases match TRBD2. The CDR3 DNA follows: TGTGCCAGCAGCCACAGTTCTAGCGGGAGTCGTGTCACCGGGGAGCTGTTTTTT. Translated: CASSHSSSGSRVTGELFF.